The 10 T cell receptor beta chains in this list originate from one sample, sequenced in a study of regulatory T cells in long-lasting Graves disease. The time point denotes: newly diagnosed GD, antithyroid drugs for less than 3 months. Isolated PBMC RNA provided the starting material for the TCR library. HTBI primers from iRepertoire and Arm-PCR of CDR3 regions yielded the TCR beta libraries. TCRdb passed the multiplex PCR reads through MiXCR, listing each CDR3 protein once. The table has more than 450,000 distinct CDR3 sequences, roughly 16% seen once. These data were likewise used in another study, on T cells in Graves' hyperthyroidism and ophthalmopathy.

This specimen consisted of peripheral blood mononuclear cells (PBMCs), obtained at new diagnosis, from a patient treated with antithyroid drugs. All receptors derive from a man aged 40-49 years with Graves disease.

In this sample, this clonotype turned up many times. The chain joins TRBV14 to TRBJ2-3; the D gene is possibly TRBD2 (6 bases). Trimming removed 4 bases at V and 2 bases at J, with 16 bases between. The CDR3 consists of 16 residues. Germline CDR1 reads SGHDN; CDR2 reads FVKESK. The chain's CDR3 is CASSRYQGGATDTQYF. As DNA, the CDR3 is TGTGCCAGCAGCCGCTACCAGGGAGGAGCCACAGATACGCAGTATTTT.

This clonotype has more than one count but fewer than ten. The rearrangement uses TRBV5-5 and TRBJ1-2, with D tentatively TRBD1 (5 bases). CDR1 and CDR2 (germline): SGHKS, YYEKEE (reference sequence). The CDR3 totals 14 residues. Trimming pared 1 base from V and 3 bases from J, leaving 10 bases between. The CDR3 coding sequence is TGTGCCAGCAGCTTGCCCGGGACGGACTATGGCTACACCTTC. It codes for CASSLPGTDYGYTF. Full variable domain (rest looked up from reference TRBV5-5 and TRBJ1-2): DAGVTQSPTHLIKTRGQQVTLRCSPISGHKSVSWYQQVLGQGPQFIFQYYEKEERGRGNFPDRFSARQFPNYSSELNVNALLLGDSALYLCASSLPGTDYGYTFGSGTRLTVV.

This clonotype was seen many times. The chain links TRBV7-3 to TRBJ2-1; TRBD2 aligns across 9 bases. The germline gives CDR1 SGHTA, CDR2 FQGTGA. CDR3 size: 14 residues. The V segment lost 6 bases and the J segment 10 bases; nucleotides outside the gene matches: 10. CDR3 bases: TGTGCCAGCAGGCCAGCGGGAGGTCCGGGGGAGCAGTTCTTC. Translated, it gives CASRPAGGPGEQFF.

As for this clonotype: One base separates it from a far larger clone, so it is likely a read error. The V gene is TRBV5-8, the J gene TRBJ2-3; D may be TRBD2 (5 bases). The ends were cut back, 5 bases at V and 6 bases at J, with 16 bases in the middle. Germline CDR1 is SGHTS and CDR2 is YDEGEE. The CDR3 covers 14 residues. CDR3 bases: TGTGCCAGCAGTCCACTGACTACCGGCGATACGCAGTATTTT. Translating it yields CASSPLTTGDTQYF.

This clonotype came up many times. V and J are TRBV28 and TRBJ1-4; 7 bases fit TRBD1. The V gene's germline CDR1 is MDHEN and CDR2 SYDVKM. The CDR3 has 14 amino acids. The ends lost 3 bases at V and 7 bases at J; junction bases unmatched: 5. Here the CDR3 reads CASSFRQGAEKLFF. CDR3 nucleotide sequence: TGTGCCAGCAGTTTTCGACAGGGAGCTGAAAAACTGTTTTTT.

At least ten counts were recorded for this clonotype. V usage is TRBV5-1 and J usage is TRBJ2-1; 9 bases map to TRBD1. This CDR3 comprises 16 residues. With 2 bases clipped from V and 5 bases from J, the junction kept 8 bases outside the gene matches. CDR1 SGHRS and CDR2 YFSETQ come from the germline V gene. The CDR3 sequence is CASSLVRDRENNEQFF. DNA of the CDR3: TGCGCCAGCAGCTTAGTCCGGGACAGGGAAAACAATGAGCAGTTCTTC.

J is TRBJ2-7 and V is TRBV27; TRBD2 matches 16 bases. Germline CDR1 is MNHEY and CDR2 is SMNVEV (reference sequence). V lost 0 bases, J lost 5 bases, and 10 bases stayed unmatched. CDR3 size: 19 residues. The DNA for the CDR3 is TGTGCCAGCAGTTTATCCCTTGGGACTAGCGGGAGGGCCAGGAACGAGCAGTACTTC. It translates to CASSLSLGTSGRARNEQYF.

This clonotype came up many times. The chain joins TRBV28 to TRBJ2-7; the D gene is possibly TRBD2 (7 bases). The CDR3 is 14 amino acids. The V gene lost 8 bases and the J gene lost 2 bases, with 16 bases spanning the gap. CDR1 and CDR2 (germline): MDHEN, SYDVKM. The CDR3 loop reads CASAPAGAAYEQYF. DNA for the CDR3: TGTGCCAGCGCCCCGGCGGGGGCCGCCTACGAGCAGTACTTC.

This clonotype has a count of ten or more. The chain joins TRBV6-1 to TRBJ2-1, with 10 positions matching TRBD2. The CDR3 covers 14 residues. Per the germline V gene, CDR1 is MNHNS and CDR2 is SASEGT. V lost 9 bases, J lost 2 bases, and 4 bases stayed unmatched. The CDR3 DNA reads as TGTGCCAGACAAAGCGGGAGGGCCTACAATGAGCAGTTCTTC. Its translation is CARQSGRAYNEQFF.

In this sample, this clonotype turned up a few times. A much larger clone sits a single nucleotide away, making a read error possible. The chain recombines TRBV30 with TRBJ2-3; TRBD2 matches 11 bases. The CDR3 loop spans 13 amino acids. The germline V gene encodes CDR1 GTSNPN and CDR2 SVGIG (reference sequence). Here the CDR3 DNA reads TGTGCCTTACTAGCGGGAGTGACAGATATGCAGTATTTT. Its translation is CALLAGVTDMQYF.